Each of the 17 T cell receptor beta chains below was sequenced from the same sample in a study of cytomegalovirus exposure and HLA in healthy donors. Primers included in the PCR were 60 Vbeta and 13 Jbeta primers. Profiling relied on immunoSEQ multiplex PCR, and the TCRdb table lists in-frame clones only, not all of them. The sample yields some 71,000 clones, about 80% seen once. The specimen was PBMCs. These receptor sequences come from a man between 18 and 35 years old in good health and CMV-seronegative.

The chain links TRBV6-5 to TRBJ1-1; 7 bases align to TRBD1. The trim removed 2 bases at V and 5 bases at J, leaving 5 bases unmatched. This CDR3 has 14 residues. The germline gives CDR1 MNHEY, CDR2 SVGAGI. The DNA for the CDR3 is TGTGCCAGCAGTTACACGTCAGGGGGGACTGAAGCTTTCTTT. Its protein is CASSYTSGGTEAFF.

The chain carries TRBV28 and TRBJ1-4; TRBD1 aligns across 7 bases. The germline CDR1 and CDR2 sequences are MDHEN and SYDVKM. The CDR3 loop spans 19 amino acids. V shed 5 bases and J 2 bases; nucleotides not matched to a gene: 17. The CDR3 nucleotides read TGTGCCAGCAGTCTCCCCCGCCGAATCATACAGGGGACTAATGAAAAACTGTTTTTT. It is translated as CASSLPRRIIQGTNEKLFF.

The rearrangement joins TRBV10-3 to TRBJ1-1; D perhaps matches TRBD1 (5 bases). The CDR3 totals 12 residues. V was cut by 10 bases and J by 9 bases, with 18 bases left in between. Germline CDR1 and CDR2: ENHRY and SYGVKD. In nucleotides, the CDR3 is TGTGCCACCAGCGGGGACTATCGGAAAGCTTTCTTT. Translation: CATSGDYRKAFF.

This clone was observed a few times. The V gene is TRBV7-2, the J gene TRBJ2-3, with a possible D match to TRBD1 (6 bases). The germline gives CDR1 SGHTA, CDR2 FQGNSA. The CDR3 sequence is 16 residues long. Between the trimmed V and J ends, which lost 2 bases and 1 base, there was a span of 13 bases. CDR3 sequence: CASSLNTGSGTDTQYF. As DNA, the CDR3 is TGTGCCAGCAGCTTAAACACAGGGTCGGGCACAGATACGCAGTATTTT. Full variable domain (remainder filled in from reference TRBV7-2 and TRBJ2-3): GAGVSQSPSNKVTEKGKDVELRCDPISGHTALYWYRQSLGQGLEFLIYFQGNSAPDKSGLPSDRFSAERTGGSVSTLTIQRTQQEDSAVYLCASSLNTGSGTDTQYFGPGTRLTVL.

The chain combines TRBV7-2 with TRBJ2-5; 11 nucleotides agree with TRBD2. The germline CDR1 and CDR2 sequences are SGHTA and FQGNSA. J was trimmed by 5 bases and V by 8 bases; bases with no gene match: 10. CDR3 length: 15 residues. This CDR3 is CASVLTSGVMETQYF. The CDR3 DNA sequence: TGTGCCAGCGTTCTGACTAGCGGGGTGATGGAGACCCAGTACTTC.

The rearrangement links TRBV29-1 to TRBJ2-6; no definite D call. Trimming shortened V by 3 bases and J by 4 bases, and 19 bases separated the two germline ends. The CDR3 length is 17 residues. Germline V lookup: CDR1 SQVTM, CDR2 ANQGSEA. This CDR3 is CSVDGGLSSLGANVLTF. The CDR3 DNA sequence: TGCAGCGTTGACGGCGGCCTCTCATCGCTAGGGGCCAACGTCCTGACTTTC.

This chain links TRBV5-1 with TRBJ2-3; 10 bases agree with TRBD2. Trimming at V came to 4 bases and at J to 3 bases, leaving 5 bases not matched to a gene. CDR3 length equals 15 residues. CDR1 SGHRS and CDR2 YFSETQ come from the germline V gene. CDR3 in DNA: TGCGCCAGCAGCCGGGGTAGCGGGGGGACAGATACGCAGTATTTT. Its protein is CASSRGSGGTDTQYF.

The rearrangement uses TRBV6-1 and TRBJ2-5; a possible D gene is TRBD1 (7 bases). The germline V and J ends were trimmed by 1 base and 2 bases, with 17 bases remaining between them. From germline, CDR1 is MNHNS and CDR2 SASEGT. This CDR3 is built from 17 residues. CDR3 in DNA: TGTGCCAGCAGTGAAGAGCGGGCAGGGACAGTACAAGAGACCCAGTACTTC. It is translated as CASSEERAGTVQETQYF.

This rearrangement joins TRBV11-2 to TRBJ1-5, with D unclear. V lost 7 bases and J 3 bases, leaving 10 bases between the germline ends. Germline V gives CDR1 SGHAT, CDR2 FQNNGV. The CDR3 consists of 13 residues. This CDR3 is CASKGGINQPQHF. The DNA for the CDR3 is TGTGCCAGCAAAGGCGGCATCAATCAGCCCCAGCATTTT. Filled out from reference TRBV11-2 and TRBJ1-5, the complete variable domain reads EAGVAQSPRYKIIEKRQSVAFWCNPISGHATLYWYQQILGQGPKLLIQFQNNGVVDDSQLPKDRFSAERLKGVDSTLKIQPAKLEDSAVYLCASKGGINQPQHFGDGTRLSIL.

The chain has TRBV18 and TRBJ2-7, with 8 bases aligning to TRBD1. Germline V gives CDR1 KGHSH, CDR2 LQKENI. Losses at the gene ends were 6 bases for V and 3 bases for J; bases not matched to a gene: 10. The CDR3 has 15 residues. The CDR3: CASSLGQGVGYEQYV. The CDR3 nucleotides read TGTGCCAGCTCTCTCGGACAGGGAGTTGGCTACGAGCAGTACGTC.

The chain recombines TRBV7-6 with TRBJ2-1, with 8 positions matching TRBD1. J lost 8 bases, V lost 5 bases, and 14 bases had no gene match. The germline V gene encodes CDR1 SGHVS and CDR2 FNYEAQ. CDR3 length: 16 residues. The CDR3 DNA follows: TGTGCCAGCAGCCCGAGGCTGGACAGGGTAATGTATGAGCAGTTCTTC. Translating it yields CASSPRLDRVMYEQFF.

The chain links TRBV19 to TRBJ1-5; the match to TRBD1 covers 10 bases. Germline trimming cut 5 bases from V and 5 bases from J; bases unmatched to any gene: 3. CDR1 and CDR2 from the germline V gene are LNHDA and SQIVND (reference sequence). This CDR3 comprises 14 residues. CDR3 DNA: TGTGCCAGTAGTTTGGACAGGGGGTATCAGCCCCAGCATTTT. As protein: CASSLDRGYQPQHF.

The chain is built from TRBV10-2 and TRBJ1-5, with D possibly matching TRBD1 (5 bases). The CDR3 consists of 16 residues. Trimming removed 6 bases from V and 6 bases from J, with 21 bases in between. Germline values: CDR1 WSHSY, CDR2 SAAADI. CDR3 residues: CASSLREPTRGQPQHF. CDR3 in DNA: TGCGCCAGCAGCTTGAGAGAACCGACAAGGGGTCAGCCCCAGCATTTT.

This chain links TRBV29-1 with TRBJ2-3; 8 bases are shared with TRBD2. J gave up 2 bases and V 3 bases, and 7 bases lay outside the gene matches. The CDR3 has 15 amino acids. CDR1 and CDR2 (germline): SQVTM, ANQGSEA. The CDR3, as DNA: TGCAGCGTTGACTCGGGCGGGGGGTCCACAGATACGCAGTATTTT. This sequence encodes CSVDSGGGSTDTQYF.

V gene TRBV9 combines with J gene TRBJ1-3; D might be TRBD1 (6 bases). The V gene's germline CDR1 is SGDLS and CDR2 YYNGEE. V was pared by 3 bases and J by 0 bases, with 16 bases between. The length of the CDR3 is 17 residues. The CDR3 here is CASSAGGGLNSGNTIYF. CDR3 DNA sequence: TGTGCCAGCAGCGCTGGGGGGGGCCTCAACTCTGGAAACACCATATATTTT.

This clone occurred a few times. The CDR3 here is CASSPAGRGGELFF. The DNA for the CDR3 is TGTGCCAGCAGCCCCGCGGGACGAGGGGGGGAGCTGTTTTTT. The genes are TRBV5-4 and TRBJ2-2; a possible D gene is TRBD2 (6 bases). The V end lost 4 bases, the J end lost 8 bases, and 15 bases lay between the germline ends. Germline V gene lookup returns CDR1 SGHNT and CDR2 YYREEE (reference sequence). The CDR3 is 14 amino acids.

The chain recombines TRBV6-1 with TRBJ2-3; 10 bases align to TRBD1. The ends lost 8 bases at V and 4 bases at J; junction bases unmatched: 3. The CDR3 is made up of 13 amino acids. CDR1 and CDR2 (germline): MNHNS, SASEGT. CDR3 sequence: CASHDRGPDTQYF. The DNA of the CDR3 is TGTGCCAGCCATGACAGGGGGCCAGATACGCAGTATTTT.